This T cell receptor beta chain was recovered during a study of cytomegalovirus exposure and HLA in healthy donors. The CDR3 consists of 13 residues. V dropped 2 bases and J dropped 7 bases, with 7 bases sitting between them. Germline V gene lookup returns CDR1 SGHDT and CDR2 YYEEEE. Both 60 Vbeta primers and 13 Jbeta primers went into the PCR. The repertoire was sequenced with immunoSEQ multiplex PCR; TCRdb's copy has only in-frame clones and lacks some. The table includes roughly 190,000 clones, roughly 87% detected once. This sequence joins TRBV5-6 and TRBJ1-6, with a possible D match to TRBD1 (6 bases). Sample: PBMCs. The TCR was taken from a boy between 2 and 10 years old in good health and CMV-seronegative. The CDR3 bases are TGTGCCAGCAGCTTCCAGGGGAATTCACCCCTCCACTTT. It is translated as CASSFQGNSPLHF.